This TCR beta chain was captured by sequencing in a study of T cell responses to AZD1222 COVID-19 vaccine. Study results and limitations: Mostly white British, mostly female donors; authors suggested clonal diversity may be underestimated. Reportedly, nearly half the spike-specific TCRs target unmutated variant regions.

The data were produced by immunoSEQ multiplex PCR, yet TCRdb's version contains in-frame clones alone and is incomplete. This table has roughly 120,000 clones, 94% appearing once. Details on this clone: Its specificity is unknown.

Here the sequenced sample was peripheral blood, taken 28 days after the second AZD1222 dose. This clonotype originated in an adult who received the AZD1222 COVID-19 vaccine.

In DNA form, the CDR3 reads TGTGCCAGCAGCTTCACTAGCGGGGGGGGGAAGACCCAGTACTTC. Translation: CASSFTSGGGKTQYF. The V gene is TRBV7-2, the J gene TRBJ2-5; TRBD2 matches at 13 bases. The CDR3 sequence is 15 residues long. Per germline, CDR1 SGHTA and CDR2 FQGNSA. Losses at the gene ends were 3 bases for V and 6 bases for J; bases not matched to a gene: 4.